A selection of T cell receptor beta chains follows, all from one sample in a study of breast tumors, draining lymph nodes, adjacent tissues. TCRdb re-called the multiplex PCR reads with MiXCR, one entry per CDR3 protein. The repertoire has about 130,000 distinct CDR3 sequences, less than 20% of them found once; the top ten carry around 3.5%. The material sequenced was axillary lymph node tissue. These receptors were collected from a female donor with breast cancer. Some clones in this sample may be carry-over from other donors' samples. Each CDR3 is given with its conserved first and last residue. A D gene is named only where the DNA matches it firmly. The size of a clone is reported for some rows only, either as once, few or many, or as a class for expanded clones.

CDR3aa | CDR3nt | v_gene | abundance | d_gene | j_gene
CASSIGLAGTGELFF | TGCGCCAGCAGCATCGGACTAGCGGGAACCGGGGAGCTGTTTTTT | TRBV5-1 | few | TRBD2 | TRBJ2-2
CASSYSCEVGIIDTQYF | TGTGCCAGCAGTTACTCGTGCGAGGTAGGTATTATTGATACGCAGTATTTT | TRBV6-6 | many | - | TRBJ2-3
CASSPTWGASGNQPQHF | TGTGCCAGTAGTCCCACTTGGGGGGCGAGTGGAAATCAGCCCCAGCATTTT | TRBV19 | many | - | TRBJ1-5
CAWSVGNEQFF | TGTGCCTGGAGTGTCGGGAATGAGCAGTTCTTC | TRBV30 | many | - | TRBJ2-1
CASRRKQVLENQPQHF | TGTGCCAGCAGACGCAAACAGGTCCTGGAAAATCAGCCCCAGCATTTT | TRBV28 | - | - | TRBJ1-5
CASSLIQGSADTQYF | TGCGCCAGCAGCTTGATTCAGGGTTCAGCAGATACGCAGTATTTT | TRBV5-1 | many | - | TRBJ2-3
CASRSPGGAFF | TGTGCCAGCAGGTCGCCAGGGGGCGCTTTCTTT | TRBV6-5 | - | TRBD1 | TRBJ1-1
CASSLAPQREGSTGELFF | TGTGCCAGCAGCTTAGCACCCCAGCGGGAGGGGAGCACCGGGGAGCTGTTTTTT | TRBV7-9 | many | TRBD2 | TRBJ2-2
CASSFFGREGDTQYF | TGTGCCAGCAGCTTTTTCGGGAGGGAGGGAGATACGCAGTATTTT | TRBV7-2 | many | TRBD2 | TRBJ2-3
CASSLNPEAPLHF | TGTGCCAGCAGCTTAAACCCAGAGGCACCCCTCCACTTT | TRBV7-3 | many | - | TRBJ1-6
CSASLQGAFYEQYF | TGCAGTGCTAGCCTACAGGGGGCGTTCTACGAGCAGTACTTC | TRBV20-1 | many | TRBD1 | TRBJ2-7
CASIDRHSTDTQYF | TGTGCCAGTATCGACAGGCATTCCACAGATACGCAGTATTTT | TRBV6-5 | few | - | TRBJ2-3
CASTGLGSPLHF | TGTGCCAGCACCGGGCTCGGCTCACCCCTCCACTTT | TRBV3-1 | many | - | TRBJ1-6
CASSPYRGGDNEQFF | TGCGCCAGCAGCCCGTACAGGGGGGGTGACAATGAGCAGTTCTTC | TRBV4-1 | many | - | TRBJ2-1
CASSAPGGARGDEQFF | TGTGCCAGCTCCGCTCCGGGGGGGGCGCGGGGGGATGAGCAGTTCTTC | TRBV6-5 | few | TRBD2 | TRBJ2-1
CASSFPAGTQYF | TGTGCCAGCAGTTTTCCAGCGGGGACCCAGTACTTC | TRBV28 | - | - | TRBJ2-5
CRQGGRSTEAFF | TGCAGACAAGGGGGGCGAAGCACTGAAGCTTTCTTT | TRBV20-1 | - | - | TRBJ1-1